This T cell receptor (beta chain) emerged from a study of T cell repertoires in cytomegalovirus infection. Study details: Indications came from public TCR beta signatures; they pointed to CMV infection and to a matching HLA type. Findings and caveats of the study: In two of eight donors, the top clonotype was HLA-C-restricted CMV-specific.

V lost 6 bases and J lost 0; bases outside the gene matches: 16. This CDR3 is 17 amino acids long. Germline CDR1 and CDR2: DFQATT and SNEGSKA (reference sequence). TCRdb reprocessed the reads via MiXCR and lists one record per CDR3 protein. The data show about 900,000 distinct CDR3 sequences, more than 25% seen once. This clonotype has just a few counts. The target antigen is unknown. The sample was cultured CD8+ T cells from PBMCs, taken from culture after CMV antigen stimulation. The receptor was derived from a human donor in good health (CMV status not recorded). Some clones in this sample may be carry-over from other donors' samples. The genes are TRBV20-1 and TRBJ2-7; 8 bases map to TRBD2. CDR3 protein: CSAPGWLAGMNSYEQYF. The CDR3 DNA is TGCAGTGCCCCTGGGTGGCTAGCGGGTATGAACTCCTACGAGCAGTACTTC.